This record covers a single T cell receptor (beta chain). Its binding antigen is unknown. No quality values exist for individual bases; no much larger clone is one base distant. Participants in the prospective study were enrolled through a virtual design, were aged 18 to 89 years, and lived in about two dozen United States geographic areas. In the prospective study, cohorts were assigned on the basis of participant-reported clinical history obtained from a screening survey and a study questionnaire. Recovered participants in ImmuneRACE Cohort 3 were defined as having two consecutive negative NP/OP PCR tests, clearance from a healthcare professional, or resolution of symptoms. Mobile phlebotomists in the prospective study collected whole blood, serum and a nasopharyngeal or oropharyngeal swab from every participant. Additional blood draws and questionnaires over an approximately two-month period could optionally be provided by prospective study participants. Before DNA extraction, blood samples from the prospective study were shipped at room temperature or frozen.

TCRbeta CDR3 regions were amplified from genomic DNA by means of the immunoSEQ Assay, a bias-controlled multiplex PCR. The study's own analysis went as follows. The number of nucleated cells in each sample was estimated from the amplification of reference gene primers within the assay. To quantify the absolute abundance of each unique TCRbeta CDR3 rearrangement, sequence reads were collapsed and filtered. For each sample, productive Simpson clonality was calculated by taking the square root of Simpson's diversity index across productive rearrangements. TCRdb limited this immuneACCESS table to in-frame rearrangements with V and J called. A share of clones is missing; checked studies link under half to unresolved V genes, and the rest is unexplained. V and J calls plus clone size are reproduced from that table; the DNA served to infer D and trimming. The sample table shows some 250,000 clones, and around 89% are seen once. Of the sample, 8.8% falls within the top ten clones.

The source of the sample is a study of blood T cell repertoires in COVID-19 (dated by TCRdb to the early 2020s). With regard to the full study: The collaborator samples originated in the United States, Italy and Spain and spanned the acute and convalescent phases of COVID-19. The material from the prospective study consisted of cDNA or gDNA derived from T cells, B-cell-depleted T cells, or PBMCs. The dataset comprised deeply sampled blood TCRbeta repertoires from subjects exposed to, actively infected with, or recovered from COVID-19. The repertoires were released in a freely available public database intended as a resource for research on the immune response to SARS-CoV-2. Samples came from the ongoing ImmuneRACE study (first 160 participants) plus 1,254 subjects from 6 global collaborators. Sample metadata almost always included a de-identified subject ID, COVID-19 status, age in years and sex. Where HLA class I and class II types were available, the types were taken from metadata supplied by the sample provider, not from assay-based typing.

In the germline V gene (reference sequence), CDR1 corresponds to LNHDA and CDR2 to SQIVND. V was cut back by 5 bases and J by 2 bases, leaving a gap of 13 bases between them. From its cysteine to its phenylalanine, the CDR3 spans 15 amino acids. CDR3 DNA only is kept here, 45 bases in frame from base 1. Here is what the overall study found, with its caveats: The amount of clinical and demographic metadata varied by source and participant and was provided uncurated.

This sequence was found in a man in his forties or fifties who had recovered from COVID-19. The chain is encoded by TRBV19 joined to TRBJ1-3, with TRBD1 tentatively as D gene (5 bases match). Sequenced material: PBMCs or T cells enriched from blood (not recorded which). The sequence in DNA is TGTGCCAGTAGTTTCGGGGGATCGACTGGAAACACCATATATTTT. Protein translation: CASSFGGSTGNTIYF.